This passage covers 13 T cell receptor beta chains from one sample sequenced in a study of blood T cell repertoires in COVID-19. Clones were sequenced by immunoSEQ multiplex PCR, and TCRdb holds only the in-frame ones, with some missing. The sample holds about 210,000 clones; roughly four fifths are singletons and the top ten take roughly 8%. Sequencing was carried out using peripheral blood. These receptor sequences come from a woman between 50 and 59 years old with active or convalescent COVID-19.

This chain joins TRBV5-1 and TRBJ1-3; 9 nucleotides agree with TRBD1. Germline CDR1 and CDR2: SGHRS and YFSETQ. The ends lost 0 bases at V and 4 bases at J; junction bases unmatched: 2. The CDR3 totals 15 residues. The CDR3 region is CASSLAGTGGNTIYF. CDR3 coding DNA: TGCGCCAGCAGCTTGGCCGGGACAGGGGGAAACACCATATATTTT. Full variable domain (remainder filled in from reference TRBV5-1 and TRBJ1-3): KAGVTQTPRYLIKTRGQQVTLSCSPISGHRSVSWYQQTPGQGLQFLFEYFSETQRNKGNFPGRFSGRQFSNSRSEMNVSTLELGDSALYLCASSLAGTGGNTIYFGEGSWLTVV.

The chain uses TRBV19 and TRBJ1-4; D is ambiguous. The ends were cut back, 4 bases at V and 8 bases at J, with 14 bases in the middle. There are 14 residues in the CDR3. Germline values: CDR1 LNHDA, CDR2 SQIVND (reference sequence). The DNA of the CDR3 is TGTGCCAGTAGTACCACAAGGTGGGCAGAAAAACTGTTTTTT. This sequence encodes CASSTTRWAEKLFF.

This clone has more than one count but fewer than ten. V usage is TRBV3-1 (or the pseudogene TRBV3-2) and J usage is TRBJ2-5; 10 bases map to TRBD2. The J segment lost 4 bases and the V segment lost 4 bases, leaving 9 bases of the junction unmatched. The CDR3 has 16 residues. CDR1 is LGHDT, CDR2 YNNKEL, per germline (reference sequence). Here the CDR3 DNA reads TGTGCCAGCAGCCTAGGACTAGCGGTGAGAGTAGAGACCCAGTACTTC. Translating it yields CASSLGLAVRVETQYF.

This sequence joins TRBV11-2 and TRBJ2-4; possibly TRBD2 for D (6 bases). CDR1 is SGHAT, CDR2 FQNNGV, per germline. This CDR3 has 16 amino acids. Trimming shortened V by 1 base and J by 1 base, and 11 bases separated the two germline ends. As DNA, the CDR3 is TGTGCCAGCAGCTTAGGGGGAGGTCCTGCCAAAAACATTCAGTACTTC. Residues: CASSLGGGPAKNIQYF.

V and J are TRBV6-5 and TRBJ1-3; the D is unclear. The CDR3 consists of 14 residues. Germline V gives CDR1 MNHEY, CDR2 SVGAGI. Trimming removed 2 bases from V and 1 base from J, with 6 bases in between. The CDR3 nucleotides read TGTGCCAGCAGTTACGAAACATCTGGAAACACCATATATTTT. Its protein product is CASSYETSGNTIYF.

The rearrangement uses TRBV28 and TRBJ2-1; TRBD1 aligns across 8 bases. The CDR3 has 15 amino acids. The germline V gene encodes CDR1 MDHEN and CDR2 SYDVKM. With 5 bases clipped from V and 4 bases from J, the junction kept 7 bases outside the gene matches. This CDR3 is CASSTGTGAYNEQFF. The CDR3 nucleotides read TGTGCCAGCAGTACCGGGACAGGCGCGTACAATGAGCAGTTCTTC. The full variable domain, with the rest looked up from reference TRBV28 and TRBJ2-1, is DVKVTQSSRYLVKRTGEKVFLECVQDMDHENMFWYRQDPGLGLRLIYFSYDVKMKEKGDIPEGYSVSREKKERFSLILESASTNQTSMYLCASSTGTGAYNEQFFGPGTRLTVL.

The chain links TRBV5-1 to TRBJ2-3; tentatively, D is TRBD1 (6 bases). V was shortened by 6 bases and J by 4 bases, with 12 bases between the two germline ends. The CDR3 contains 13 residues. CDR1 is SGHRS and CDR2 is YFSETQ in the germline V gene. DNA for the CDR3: TGCGCCAGCACGGTACAGGGATCAGATACGCAGTATTTT. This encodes CASTVQGSDTQYF.

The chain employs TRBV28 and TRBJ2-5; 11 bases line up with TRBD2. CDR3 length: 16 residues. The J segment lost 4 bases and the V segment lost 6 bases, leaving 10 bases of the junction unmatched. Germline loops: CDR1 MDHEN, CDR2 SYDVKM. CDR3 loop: CASRPPGLAARETQYF. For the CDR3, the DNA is TGTGCCAGCAGACCCCCGGGACTAGCGGCGCGAGAGACCCAGTACTTC.

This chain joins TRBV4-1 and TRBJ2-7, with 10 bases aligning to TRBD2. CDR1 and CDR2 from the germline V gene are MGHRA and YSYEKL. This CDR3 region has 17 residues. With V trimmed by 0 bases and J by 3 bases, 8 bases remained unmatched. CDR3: CASSQEATSGVIYEQYV. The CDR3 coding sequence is TGCGCCAGCAGCCAAGAGGCCACTAGCGGGGTGATCTACGAGCAGTACGTC.

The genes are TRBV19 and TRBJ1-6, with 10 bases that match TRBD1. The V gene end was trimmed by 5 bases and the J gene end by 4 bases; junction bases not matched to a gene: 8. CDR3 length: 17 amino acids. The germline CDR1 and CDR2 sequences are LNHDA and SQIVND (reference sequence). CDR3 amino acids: CASSPKPGQGYNSPLHF. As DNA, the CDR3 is TGTGCCAGTAGTCCCAAACCGGGACAGGGGTATAATTCACCCCTCCACTTT.

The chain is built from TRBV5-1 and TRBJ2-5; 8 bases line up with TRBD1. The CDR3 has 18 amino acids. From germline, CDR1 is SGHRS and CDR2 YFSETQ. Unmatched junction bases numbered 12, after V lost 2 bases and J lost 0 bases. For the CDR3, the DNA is TGCGCCAGCAGCTTCCTCTACGGTAGACAGGGGTACCAAGAGACCCAGTACTTC. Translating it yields CASSFLYGRQGYQETQYF.

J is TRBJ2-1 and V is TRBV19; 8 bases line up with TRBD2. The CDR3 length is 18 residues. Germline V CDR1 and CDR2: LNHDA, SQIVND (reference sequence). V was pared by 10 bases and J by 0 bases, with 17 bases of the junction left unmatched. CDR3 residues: CATLIGGGRTPSYNEQFF. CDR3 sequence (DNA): TGTGCCACCCTCATTGGGGGCGGGAGGACACCCTCCTACAATGAGCAGTTCTTC.

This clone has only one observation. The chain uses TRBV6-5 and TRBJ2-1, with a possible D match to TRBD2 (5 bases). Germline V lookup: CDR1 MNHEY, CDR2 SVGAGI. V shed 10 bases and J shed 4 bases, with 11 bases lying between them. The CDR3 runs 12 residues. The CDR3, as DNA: TGTGCCACCCAGAGGGCGTACAATGAGCAGTTCTTC. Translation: CATQRAYNEQFF.